The 14 T cell receptor beta chains reported below all come from one sample, sequenced in a study of identical twins. One entry per CDR3 protein, called by TCRdb with MiXCR from the 5' RACE reads. The sample holds some 500,000 distinct CDR3 sequences, about 20% seen once. These data also featured in a second study, about T cells expressing NK-cell markers.

The sample was CD4+ T cells sorted from blood. These TCRs come from a woman younger than 35 in good health.

This clonotype was recorded many times. This chain joins TRBV6-5 and TRBJ1-1; possible D gene TRBD1, 6 bases. The V end was cut by 5 bases, the J end by 5 bases, with 18 bases between. The germline gives CDR1 MNHEY, CDR2 SVGAGI. CDR3 size: 15 residues. The CDR3 bases are TGTGCCAGCAGTAAATCGACGGGGGCATATACTGAAGCTTTCTTT. This encodes CASSKSTGAYTEAFF.

This chain joins TRBV20-1 and TRBJ2-3, with TRBD2 matching 7 bases. The germline V gene has CDR1 DFQATT and CDR2 SNEGSKA (reference sequence). This CDR3 has 14 amino acids. J was trimmed by 4 bases and V by 0 bases; bases with no gene match: 4. CDR3 region: CSARDPGGADTQYF. DNA of the CDR3: TGCAGTGCTAGAGATCCGGGGGGTGCAGATACGCAGTATTTT.

The chain combines TRBV20-1 with TRBJ2-1; TRBD1 matches at 7 bases. The V gene's germline CDR1 is DFQATT and CDR2 SNEGSKA (reference sequence). This CDR3 is built from 16 residues. V gave up 3 bases and J gave up 3 bases; unmatched junction bases: 11. The CDR3 region is CSASLRGSLIYNEQFF. In DNA, the CDR3 is TGCAGTGCTAGCCTCAGGGGGAGCCTGATCTACAATGAGCAGTTCTTC.

The chain recombines TRBV28 with TRBJ1-2; 7 positions match TRBD1. CDR3 length: 12 amino acids. Looked up from germline, CDR1 is MDHEN and CDR2 is SYDVKM. The junction had 4 bases not matched to a gene; V was cut back by 4 bases and J by 8 bases. CDR3 sequence reads: CASSSLQGGYTF. Here the CDR3 DNA reads TGTGCCAGCAGTTCCCTACAGGGGGGCTACACCTTC.

This clonotype was counted between two and nine times. The V gene is TRBV5-1, the J gene TRBJ2-5; TRBD1 or TRBD2 may be the D gene (5 bases each). The CDR3 totals 14 residues. The V gene's germline CDR1 is SGHRS and CDR2 YFSETQ. The V and J ends lost 0 bases and 10 bases respectively, with 16 bases between them. CDR3 amino acids: CASSLDGTTPSQYF. The CDR3 region has the DNA TGCGCCAGCAGCTTGGACGGGACCACTCCAAGCCAGTACTTC.

The V call is TRBV6-5, the J call TRBJ2-7; D gene uncertain. This CDR3 is 13 amino acids long. Germline V lookup: CDR1 MNHEY, CDR2 SVGAGI. Trimming cost V 4 bases and J 2 bases, with 9 bases left between them. The CDR3, as DNA: TGTGCCAGCAGTTCAGTAATTACCTACGAGCAGTACTTC. This encodes CASSSVITYEQYF.

This chain connects TRBV4-3 to TRBJ2-1, with 11 bases aligning to TRBD2. Per the germline V gene, CDR1 is LGHNA and CDR2 is YSLEER. The CDR3 runs to 16 residues. V lost 0 bases and J lost 15; bases outside the gene matches: 13. The CDR3 region has the DNA TGCGCCAGCAGCCAAGATCTAGCGGGAGGTCTACCCCGGCGGTTCTTC. Encoded protein: CASSQDLAGGLPRRFF.

This clonotype was seen only a few times. CDR3 protein: CASSVVSGRADTQYF. The CDR3 DNA reads as TGTGCCAGCAGCGTAGTTAGCGGGAGGGCCGATACGCAGTATTTT. J is TRBJ2-3 and V is TRBV9; TRBD2 aligns across 11 bases. The V gene end was trimmed by 0 bases and the J gene end by 6 bases; junction bases not matched to a gene: 3. Germline-derived CDR1 and CDR2 are SGDLS and YYNGEE. The CDR3 has 15 amino acids.

This sequence joins TRBV15 and TRBJ2-3; D gene ambiguous. Trimming removed 2 bases from V and 0 bases from J, with 18 bases in between. Looked up from germline, CDR1 is LNHNV and CDR2 is YYDKDF (reference sequence). There are 18 residues in the CDR3. The CDR3 region is CATSRSPPATASTDTQYF. DNA for the CDR3: TGTGCCACCAGCAGATCCCCCCCCGCCACGGCAAGCACAGATACGCAGTATTTT.

This CDR3 is CASSLSDGEQYF. CDR3 nucleotides: TGTGCCAGCAGCCTGTCTGACGGCGAGCAGTACTTC. J is TRBJ2-7 and V is TRBV5-4; D unresolved. Germline V gives CDR1 SGHNT, CDR2 YYREEE (reference sequence). This CDR3 has 12 residues. The V gene lost 4 bases and the J gene lost 6 bases, with 11 bases spanning the gap.

Only a few counts were recorded for this clonotype. The chain joins TRBV4-3 to TRBJ2-1; TRBD2 matches at 9 bases. The CDR3 is 17 residues long. After removal of 0 bases from V and 3 bases from J, the junction contained 6 bases not matched to a gene. Per germline, CDR1 LGHNA and CDR2 YSLEER. The CDR3 spells CASSQDVAGDLYNEQFF. As DNA, the CDR3 is TGCGCCAGCAGCCAAGACGTAGCGGGAGACCTCTACAATGAGCAGTTCTTC.

The rearrangement joins TRBV20-1 to TRBJ2-1; D is undetermined. Trimming pared 0 bases from V and 0 bases from J, leaving 9 bases between. The germline CDR1 and CDR2 sequences are DFQATT and SNEGSKA (reference sequence). The CDR3 covers 15 residues. The CDR3 region is CSARDRWPSYNEQFF. Here the CDR3 DNA reads TGCAGTGCTAGAGATCGTTGGCCCTCCTACAATGAGCAGTTCTTC.

The chain joins TRBV27 to TRBJ2-1, with D possibly TRBD1 on 5 matching bases. Germline V gene data show CDR1 as MNHEY and CDR2 as SMNVEV (reference sequence). V was trimmed by 3 bases and J by 8 bases, leaving 17 bases between them. This CDR3 contains 15 residues. CDR3 residues: CASSLRQGKRYEQFF. The DNA for the CDR3 is TGTGCCAGCAGTTTGCGGCAGGGTAAACGTTATGAGCAGTTCTTC.

This clonotype was observed a single time. The chain has TRBV6-5 and TRBJ2-1; D not certain. Trimming removed 4 bases from V and 3 bases from J, with 13 bases in between. The CDR3 is 15 amino acids. Germline V CDR1 and CDR2: MNHEY, SVGAGI. The CDR3 nucleotides are TGTGCCAGCAGTTCCTCTCAGAATCTCTACAATGAGCAGTTCTTC. It translates to CASSSSQNLYNEQFF.